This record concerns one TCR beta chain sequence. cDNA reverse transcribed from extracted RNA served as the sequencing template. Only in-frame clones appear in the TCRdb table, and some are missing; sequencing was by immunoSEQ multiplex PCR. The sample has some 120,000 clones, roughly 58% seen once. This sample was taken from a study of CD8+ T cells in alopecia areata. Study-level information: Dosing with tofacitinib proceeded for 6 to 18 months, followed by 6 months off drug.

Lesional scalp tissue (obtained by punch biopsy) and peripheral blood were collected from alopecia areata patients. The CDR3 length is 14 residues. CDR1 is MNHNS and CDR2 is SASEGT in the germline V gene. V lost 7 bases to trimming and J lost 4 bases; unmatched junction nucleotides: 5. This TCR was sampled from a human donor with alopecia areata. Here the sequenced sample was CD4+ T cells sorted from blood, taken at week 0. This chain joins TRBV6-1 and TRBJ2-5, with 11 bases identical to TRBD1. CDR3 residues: CASTRTGGSETQYF. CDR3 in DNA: TGTGCCAGCACAAGGACAGGGGGCTCAGAGACCCAGTACTTC.